The source of this TCR beta chain is a study of T cell responses to AZD1222 COVID-19 vaccine. This clone has a single count. Libraries were prepared by immunoSEQ multiplex PCR; TCRdb keeps only in-frame clonotypes and omits some of them. The data show 130,000 or so clones, around 86% seen once. V gave up 6 bases and J gave up 4 bases, with 15 bases separating them. CDR3 length: 14 residues. In germline, CDR1 is MNHEY, CDR2 SVGAGI. Sequenced here: peripheral blood, sampled 28 days after the second AZD1222 dose. The gene calls are TRBV6-5 and TRBJ1-2; D gene ambiguous. The sequence came from an adult who received the AZD1222 COVID-19 vaccine. The chain's CDR3 is CASRGRTAGYGYTF. In nucleotides, the CDR3 is TGTGCCAGCAGAGGGAGGACCGCTGGCTATGGCTACACCTTC.